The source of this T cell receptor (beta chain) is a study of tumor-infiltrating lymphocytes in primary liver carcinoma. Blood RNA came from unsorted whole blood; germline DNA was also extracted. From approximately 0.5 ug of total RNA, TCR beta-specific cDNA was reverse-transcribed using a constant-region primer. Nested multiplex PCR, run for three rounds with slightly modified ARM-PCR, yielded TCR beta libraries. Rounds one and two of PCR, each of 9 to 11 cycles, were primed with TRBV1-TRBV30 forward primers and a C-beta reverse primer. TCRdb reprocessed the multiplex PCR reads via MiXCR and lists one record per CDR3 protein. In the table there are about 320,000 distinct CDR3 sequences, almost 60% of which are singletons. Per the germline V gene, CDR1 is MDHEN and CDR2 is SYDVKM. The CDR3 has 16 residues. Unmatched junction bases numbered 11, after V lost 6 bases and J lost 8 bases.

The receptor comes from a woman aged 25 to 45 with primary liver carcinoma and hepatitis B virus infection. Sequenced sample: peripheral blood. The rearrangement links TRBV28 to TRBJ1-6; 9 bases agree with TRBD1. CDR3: CASRIPGQGYDSPLHF. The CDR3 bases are TGTGCCAGCAGGATACCGGGACAGGGATACGATTCACCCCTCCACTTT.